This T cell receptor beta chain originates from a study of spatial heterogeneity in lung cancer. Whole-study context: The study observed each unique TCR and UMI combination more than ten times on average in raw reads.

This clonotype showed up just a few times. Unique molecular identifiers tagged every individual TCR cDNA molecule. MiXCR, run by TCRdb on the 5' RACE reads, gives a single entry per CDR3 protein. Of tens of thousands of distinct CDR3 sequences listed, roughly 21% are singletons. Indicated time point: blood at routine non-recurrence follow-up after resection. The CDR3 consists of 13 residues. The germline CDR1 and CDR2 sequences are SNHLY and FYNNEI. Trimming removed 2 bases at V and 10 bases at J, with 12 bases between. The TCR comes from a male donor with early-stage non-small cell lung cancer. This chain links TRBV2 with TRBJ2-1, with D tentatively TRBD2 (5 bases). The sample consisted of PBMCs, taken at follow-up. This CDR3 reads CASSEMPSGEQFF. The CDR3 bases are TGTGCCAGCAGTGAAATGCCCAGCGGCGAGCAGTTCTTC.